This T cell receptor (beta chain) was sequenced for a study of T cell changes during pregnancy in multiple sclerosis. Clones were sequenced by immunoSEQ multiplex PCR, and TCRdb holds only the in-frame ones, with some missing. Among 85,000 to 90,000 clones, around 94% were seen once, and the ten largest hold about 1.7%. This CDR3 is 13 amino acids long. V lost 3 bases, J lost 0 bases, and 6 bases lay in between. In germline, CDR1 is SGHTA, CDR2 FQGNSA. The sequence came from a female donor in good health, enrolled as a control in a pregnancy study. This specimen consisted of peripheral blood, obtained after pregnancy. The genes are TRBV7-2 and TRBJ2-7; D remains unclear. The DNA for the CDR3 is TGTGCCAGCAGCTTGAGGAACTCCTACGAGCAGTACTTC. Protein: CASSLRNSYEQYF.